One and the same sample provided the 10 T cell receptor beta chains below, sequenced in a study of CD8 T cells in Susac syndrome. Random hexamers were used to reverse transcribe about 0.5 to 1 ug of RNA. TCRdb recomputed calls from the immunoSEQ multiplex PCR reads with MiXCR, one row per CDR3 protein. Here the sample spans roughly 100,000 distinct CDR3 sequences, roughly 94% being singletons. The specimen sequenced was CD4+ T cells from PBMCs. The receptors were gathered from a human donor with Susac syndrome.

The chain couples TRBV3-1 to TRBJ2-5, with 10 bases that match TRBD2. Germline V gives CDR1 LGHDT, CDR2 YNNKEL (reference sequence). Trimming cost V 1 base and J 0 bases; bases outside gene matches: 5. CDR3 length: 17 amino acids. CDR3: CASSQVLGLADQETQYF. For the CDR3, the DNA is TGTGCCAGCAGCCAAGTACTAGGACTAGCGGACCAAGAGACCCAGTACTTC.

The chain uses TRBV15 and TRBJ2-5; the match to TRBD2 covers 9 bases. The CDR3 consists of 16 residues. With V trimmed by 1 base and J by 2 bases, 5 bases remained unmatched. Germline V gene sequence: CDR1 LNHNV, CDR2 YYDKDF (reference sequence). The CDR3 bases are TGTGCCACCAGCAGAGGAGCGGGGGGAGGGCAAGAGACCCAGTACTTC. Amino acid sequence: CATSRGAGGGQETQYF.

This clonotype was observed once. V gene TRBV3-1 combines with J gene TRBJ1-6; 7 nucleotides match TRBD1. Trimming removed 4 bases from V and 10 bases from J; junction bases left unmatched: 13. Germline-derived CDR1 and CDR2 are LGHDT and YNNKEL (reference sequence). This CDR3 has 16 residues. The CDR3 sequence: CASSPTGFTGFSPLHF. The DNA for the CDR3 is TGTGCCAGCAGCCCGACAGGGTTCACTGGCTTCTCACCCCTCCACTTT.

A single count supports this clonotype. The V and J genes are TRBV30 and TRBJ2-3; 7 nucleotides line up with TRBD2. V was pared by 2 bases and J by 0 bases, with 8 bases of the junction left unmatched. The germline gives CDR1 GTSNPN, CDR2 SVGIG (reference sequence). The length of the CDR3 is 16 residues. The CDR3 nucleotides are TGTGCCTGGAGTAGGAGGGCGGGGGTCAGCACAGATACGCAGTATTTT. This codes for CAWSRRAGVSTDTQYF.

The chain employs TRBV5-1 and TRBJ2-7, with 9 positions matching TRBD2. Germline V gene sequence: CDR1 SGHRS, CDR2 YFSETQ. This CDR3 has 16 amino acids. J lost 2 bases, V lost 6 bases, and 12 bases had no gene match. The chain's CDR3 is CASMASSGGLPYEQYF. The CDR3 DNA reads TGCGCCAGCATGGCGAGCAGCGGGGGGCTCCCCTACGAGCAGTACTTC.

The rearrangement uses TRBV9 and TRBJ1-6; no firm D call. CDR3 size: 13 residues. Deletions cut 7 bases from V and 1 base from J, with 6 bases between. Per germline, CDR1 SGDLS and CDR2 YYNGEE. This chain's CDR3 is CASQESYNSPLHF. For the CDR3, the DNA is TGTGCCAGCCAAGAGTCCTATAATTCACCCCTCCACTTT.

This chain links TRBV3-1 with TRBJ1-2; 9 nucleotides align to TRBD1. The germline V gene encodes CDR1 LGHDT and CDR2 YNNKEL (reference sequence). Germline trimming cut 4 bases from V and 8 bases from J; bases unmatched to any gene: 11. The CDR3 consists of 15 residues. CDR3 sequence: CASSPNRGPSSGYTF. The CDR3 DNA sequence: TGTGCCAGCAGCCCAAACAGGGGGCCTTCTTCCGGCTACACCTTC.

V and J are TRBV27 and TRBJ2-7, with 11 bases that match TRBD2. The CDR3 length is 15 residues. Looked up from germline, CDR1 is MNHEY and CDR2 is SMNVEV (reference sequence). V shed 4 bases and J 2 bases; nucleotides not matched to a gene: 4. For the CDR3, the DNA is TGTGCCAGCAGTTCAACTAGCGGGGGCACCTACGAGCAGTACTTC. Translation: CASSSTSGGTYEQYF.

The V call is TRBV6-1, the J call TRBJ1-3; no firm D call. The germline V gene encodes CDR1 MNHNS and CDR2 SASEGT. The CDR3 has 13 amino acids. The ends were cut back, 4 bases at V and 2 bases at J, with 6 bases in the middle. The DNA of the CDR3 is TGTGCCAGCAGTGGGGTGGCTGGAAACACCATATATTTT. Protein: CASSGVAGNTIYF.

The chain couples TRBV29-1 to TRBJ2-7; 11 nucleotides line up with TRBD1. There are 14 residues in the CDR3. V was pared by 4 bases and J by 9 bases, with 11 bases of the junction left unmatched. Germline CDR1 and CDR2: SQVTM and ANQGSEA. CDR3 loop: CSVADRDRGFGQYF. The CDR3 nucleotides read TGCAGCGTTGCAGACCGGGACAGGGGGTTTGGGCAGTACTTC.